Presented here are 28 T cell receptor beta chains from one specimen sequenced in a study of shared clonotypes between healthy human individuals. The method was immunoSEQ multiplex PCR; TCRdb's version includes in-frame clones alone and lacks a portion of them. The repertoire has 2 million to 2.5 million clones, about 90% of them found once; the top ten carry 0.37%. Sequenced sample: naive CD4+ T cells from PBMCs. This sample's subset: CD45RA+ positively selected. These receptors all come from a man between 18 and 29 years old in good health. Some clones in this sample may be carry-over from other donors' samples.

The V gene is TRBV7-3, the J gene TRBJ2-2, with a weak D call TRBD2 (5 bases). Germline V gene sequence: CDR1 SGHTA, CDR2 FQGTGA. V lost 3 bases and J lost 6, with 8 bases in between. There are 13 residues in the CDR3. CDR3 nucleotides: TGTGCCAGCAGCTTGGAGGTGGCCGGGGAGCTGTTTTTT. This sequence encodes CASSLEVAGELFF.

The gene calls are TRBV11-2 and TRBJ2-7, with TRBD2 identical over 10 bases. V was pared by 5 bases and J by 5 bases, with 12 bases of the junction left unmatched. Germline CDR1 and CDR2: SGHAT and FQNNGV. The CDR3 contains 16 residues. The CDR3 DNA is TGTGCCAGCAGCATAGGCCGAGGGCTAGCGGGAGACGAGCAGTACTTC. This gives the protein CASSIGRGLAGDEQYF.

Comments on this clone: Other DNA sequences of this sample code for an identical CDR3. This CDR3 reads CASSLKYNEQFF. Written as DNA, the CDR3 is TGTGCCAGCAGTTTAAAGTACAATGAGCAGTTCTTC. The V gene is TRBV28, the J gene TRBJ2-1, with D unclear. Trimming pared 2 bases from V and 4 bases from J, leaving 3 bases between. Per the germline V gene, CDR1 is MDHEN and CDR2 is SYDVKM. This CDR3 contains 12 residues.

The chain uses TRBV6-5 and TRBJ1-4; D ambiguous. Trimming took off 0 bases at V and 8 bases at J, with 4 bases between the two ends. Germline-derived CDR1 and CDR2 are MNHEY and SVGAGI. CDR3 length: 12 residues. CDR3 DNA sequence: TGTGCCAGCAGTTACTCAAGCGAAAAACTGTTTTTT. Its translation: CASSYSSEKLFF.

Turning to this clone: The same CDR3 also results from other DNA sequences found in this sample. This rearrangement joins TRBV28 to TRBJ2-5, with 7 bases aligning to TRBD2. The germline V gene has CDR1 MDHEN and CDR2 SYDVKM. Unmatched junction bases numbered 1, after V lost 3 bases and J lost 0 bases. CDR3 length: 14 residues. CDR3 DNA sequence: TGTGCCAGCAGTTTGGGGGGGAACCAAGAGACCCAGTACTTC. It is translated as CASSLGGNQETQYF.

As regards this clone: Other nucleotide sequences in the sample specify the same CDR3. CDR3 sequence: CASSPPGQRNTGELFF. The CDR3 DNA reads as TGTGCCAGCTCACCCCCCGGCCAGCGTAACACCGGGGAGCTGTTTTTT. This chain uses TRBV18 with TRBJ2-2; D remains ambiguous. Trimming left V 3 bases short and J 2 bases short, with 13 bases between. Germline loops: CDR1 KGHSH, CDR2 LQKENI. The CDR3 runs to 16 residues.

This clone appeared once. The chain has TRBV28 and TRBJ1-2; no clear D. Trimming pared 10 bases from V and 8 bases from J, leaving 23 bases between. Germline assignment: CDR1 MDHEN and CDR2 SYDVKM. The CDR3 extends over 14 amino acids. The chain's CDR3 is CATWEGTSSRGYTF. In DNA, the CDR3 is TGTGCCACCTGGGAAGGTACATCCTCGCGCGGCTACACCTTC.

This chain uses TRBV28 with TRBJ2-3; the match to TRBD2 covers 7 bases. Germline CDR1 reads MDHEN; CDR2 reads SYDVKM. After removal of 5 bases from V and 3 bases from J, the junction contained 8 bases not matched to a gene. The CDR3 runs 15 residues. The CDR3: CASSGGSYETDTQYF. For the CDR3, the DNA is TGTGCCAGCAGTGGCGGGAGTTATGAGACAGATACGCAGTATTTT. Based on the CDR3 plus reference TRBV28 and TRBJ2-3, the full variable domain is DVKVTQSSRYLVKRTGEKVFLECVQDMDHENMFWYRQDPGLGLRLIYFSYDVKMKEKGDIPEGYSVSREKKERFSLILESASTNQTSMYLCASSGGSYETDTQYFGPGTRLTVL.

The chain recombines TRBV11-2 with TRBJ2-1; the match to TRBD2 covers 7 bases. V was pared by 3 bases and J by 0 bases, with 8 bases of the junction left unmatched. CDR1 and CDR2 from the germline V gene are SGHAT and FQNNGV. The CDR3 has 17 amino acids. This CDR3 reads CASSFRLAMSSYNEQFF. The CDR3 region has the DNA TGTGCCAGCAGCTTCCGACTAGCCATGAGCTCCTACAATGAGCAGTTCTTC.

The chain recombines TRBV6-6 with TRBJ1-3; D not certain. Trimming shortened V by 5 bases and J by 6 bases, and 8 bases separated the two germline ends. The CDR3 loop spans 12 amino acids. Germline V gene data show CDR1 as MNHNY and CDR2 as SVGAGI (reference sequence). The CDR3 DNA is TGTGCCAGCAGTACCGGCCCAAACACCATATATTTT. Translating it yields CASSTGPNTIYF.

This chain uses TRBV28 with TRBJ1-5; D possibly corresponds to TRBD1 (6 bases). This CDR3 has 14 residues. Trimming removed 3 bases at V and 7 bases at J, with 13 bases between. Germline CDR1 is MDHEN and CDR2 is SYDVKM. The CDR3 bases are TGTGCCAGCAGTTTTGTCAGGGGCGGACAGCCCCAGCATTTT. It is translated as CASSFVRGGQPQHF.

The V and J genes are TRBV7-6 and TRBJ2-7; D could derive from TRBD1 or TRBD2 (5 bases each). V shed 4 bases and J shed 0 bases, with 10 bases lying between them. The CDR3 is 14 residues long. Germline CDR1 SGHVS, CDR2 FNYEAQ. The CDR3 DNA reads as TGTGCCAGCAGCTCGGGACGGAGCTCCTACGAGCAGTACTTC. This sequence encodes CASSSGRSSYEQYF.

To note about this clone: This same CDR3 is encoded by further DNA sequences in the sample. J is TRBJ2-5 and V is TRBV18; D not certain. The germline V gene encodes CDR1 KGHSH and CDR2 LQKENI. V was pared by 3 bases and J by 2 bases, with 4 bases between. The CDR3 covers 12 residues. The DNA for the CDR3 is TGTGCCAGCTCACCGGATCAAGAGACCCAGTACTTC. Its protein is CASSPDQETQYF.

The rearrangement uses TRBV6-5 and TRBJ2-1; TRBD2 agrees at 8 bases. CDR1 and CDR2 (germline): MNHEY, SVGAGI. V was clipped by 4 bases and J by 7 bases; unmatched bases: 12. The CDR3 has 16 residues. CDR3 DNA sequence: TGTGCCAGCAGTTCCCCCTCGGGAGGGCCTATAAATGAGCAGTTCTTC. Its translation is CASSSPSGGPINEQFF.

The rearrangement links TRBV7-2 to TRBJ2-7; a weak D match, TRBD2 (6 bases). Germline CDR1 SGHTA, CDR2 FQGNSA. V was shortened by 3 bases and J by 7 bases, with 13 bases between the two germline ends. CDR3 length: 13 residues. The CDR3 coding sequence is TGTGCCAGCAGCTTTGCGGGAACCGGGGAGCAGTACTTC. Translation gives CASSFAGTGEQYF.

V and J are TRBV6-1 and TRBJ1-2; D remains unclear. Germline CDR1 MNHNS, CDR2 SASEGT. CDR3 length: 17 residues. The ends were cut back, 4 bases at V and 2 bases at J, with 20 bases in the middle. The CDR3: CASSGAWSAQTNYGYTF. The CDR3 nucleotides are TGTGCCAGCAGTGGGGCCTGGAGCGCTCAGACAAACTATGGCTACACCTTC.

This chain links TRBV5-6 with TRBJ1-2; TRBD1 matches 8 bases. Per germline, CDR1 SGHDT and CDR2 YYEEEE. V lost 4 bases and J lost 8; bases outside the gene matches: 10. CDR3 size: 14 residues. CDR3 nucleotides: TGTGCCAGCAGCACCGGGACAGGCCCCTTGGGCTACACCTTC. Translation gives CASSTGTGPLGYTF.

The chain employs TRBV5-6 and TRBJ2-5, with 8 bases aligning to TRBD2. The CDR3 consists of 14 residues. Trimming removed 4 bases from V and 5 bases from J; junction bases left unmatched: 7. CDR1 SGHDT and CDR2 YYEEEE come from the germline V gene. For the CDR3, the DNA is TGTGCCAGCAGCACACGGGGGGGAAGGGAGACCCAGTACTTC. This codes for CASSTRGGRETQYF.

The genes are TRBV9 and TRBJ2-6; D not resolved. The germline V gene has CDR1 SGDLS and CDR2 YYNGEE. The CDR3 loop spans 18 amino acids. V gave up 0 bases and J gave up 0 bases, with 13 bases separating them. The CDR3 coding sequence is TGTGCCAGCAGCGTAGGGTTCGATGGCAGCTCTGGGGCCAACGTCCTGACTTTC. Translating it yields CASSVGFDGSSGANVLTF.

For the CDR3, the DNA is TGTGCCAGCAGCCGGGGGACAGTCGTTAACTATGGCTACACCTTC. Residues: CASSRGTVVNYGYTF. This chain joins TRBV5-6 and TRBJ1-2, with 7 positions matching TRBD1. The length of the CDR3 is 15 residues. CDR1 is SGHDT and CDR2 is YYEEEE in the germline V gene. V gave up 4 bases and J gave up 1 base; unmatched junction bases: 7.

V usage is TRBV5-5 and J usage is TRBJ1-2; D not resolved. Deletions cut 0 bases from V and 8 bases from J, with 14 bases between. The CDR3 length is 14 residues. From germline, CDR1 is SGHKS and CDR2 YYEKEE (reference sequence). As DNA, the CDR3 is TGTGCCAGCAGCTTGGGGGCTGAAGGGCCAGGCTACACCTTC. It translates to CASSLGAEGPGYTF. The full variable domain, completed using reference TRBV5-5 and TRBJ1-2, is DAGVTQSPTHLIKTRGQQVTLRCSPISGHKSVSWYQQVLGQGPQFIFQYYEKEERGRGNFPDRFSARQFPNYSSELNVNALLLGDSALYLCASSLGAEGPGYTFGSGTRLTVV.

The genes are TRBV5-1 and TRBJ1-2; 8 bases agree with TRBD1. This CDR3 has 14 amino acids. Germline V gene sequence: CDR1 SGHRS, CDR2 YFSETQ. J gave up 4 bases and V 4 bases, and 6 bases lay outside the gene matches. The CDR3 nucleotides are TGCGCCAGCAGCCCGAACAGGGGGGGCTATGGCTACACCTTC. Translation: CASSPNRGGYGYTF. The full variable domain, its missing parts supplied by reference TRBV5-1 and TRBJ1-2, is KAGVTQTPRYLIKTRGQQVTLSCSPISGHRSVSWYQQTPGQGLQFLFEYFSETQRNKGNFPGRFSGRQFSNSRSEMNVSTLELGDSALYLCASSPNRGGYGYTFGSGTRLTVV.

In regard to this clone: The same CDR3 is also encoded by other DNA sequences in this sample. The rearrangement uses TRBV6-5 and TRBJ2-6, with D possibly being TRBD2 (5 bases). Trimming removed 2 bases from V and 0 bases from J, with 5 bases in between. From germline, CDR1 is MNHEY and CDR2 SVGAGI. This CDR3 has 15 amino acids. In DNA form, the CDR3 reads TGTGCCAGCAGTTACGCGGGCTCTGGGGCCAACGTCCTGACTTTC. This sequence encodes CASSYAGSGANVLTF.

The V and J genes are TRBV5-1 and TRBJ2-7, with D perhaps TRBD1 or TRBD2 (5 bases each). The length of the CDR3 is 16 residues. Germline V gene lookup returns CDR1 SGHRS and CDR2 YFSETQ. V was trimmed by 4 bases and J by 0 bases, leaving 17 bases between them. The CDR3 region has the DNA TGCGCCAGCAGCATATCTTCCGGGACGGTCTCCTACGAGCAGTACTTC. Translated: CASSISSGTVSYEQYF.

The rearrangement links TRBV18 to TRBJ2-4, with 12 nucleotides matching TRBD1. V gave up 3 bases and J gave up 2 bases; unmatched junction bases: 5. CDR1 is KGHSH and CDR2 is LQKENI in the germline V gene. The CDR3 spans 17 residues. CDR3 sequence (DNA): TGTGCCAGCTCACCCCCCGGGACAGGGGGCTCCAAAAACATTCAGTACTTC. It codes for CASSPPGTGGSKNIQYF. Based on the CDR3 plus reference TRBV18 and TRBJ2-4, the full variable domain is NAGVMQNPRHLVRRRGQEARLRCSPMKGHSHVYWYRQLPEEGLKFMVYLQKENIIDESGMPKERFSAEFPKEGPSILRIQQVVRGDSAAYFCASSPPGTGGSKNIQYFGAGTRLSVL.

This sequence joins TRBV10-1 and TRBJ2-3, with TRBD2 as a possible D gene (6 bases). The CDR3 totals 16 residues. Germline V gene sequence: CDR1 WNHNN, CDR2 SYGVQD (reference sequence). Between the trimmed V and J ends, which lost 2 bases and 4 bases, there was a span of 16 bases. The DNA of the CDR3 is TGCGCCAGCAGTGAGGCAGCTAGCGCCCCCCCAGATACGCAGTATTTT. Encoded protein: CASSEAASAPPDTQYF.

This chain connects TRBV6-1 to TRBJ2-6; 10 bases map to TRBD1. The CDR3 runs to 18 residues. V was clipped by 4 bases and J by 2 bases; unmatched bases: 8. CDR1 and CDR2 from the germline V gene are MNHNS and SASEGT. The CDR3 spells CASSGRQGAATGANVLTF. DNA of the CDR3: TGTGCCAGCAGTGGGAGACAGGGGGCGGCTACTGGGGCCAACGTCCTGACTTTC.

This clone is a singleton in its sample. This chain joins TRBV5-6 and TRBJ1-1; TRBD1 aligns across 9 bases. V was clipped by 2 bases and J by 4 bases; unmatched bases: 9. CDR1 and CDR2 (germline): SGHDT, YYEEEE. This CDR3 comprises 16 residues. The CDR3 sequence is CASSFMDRGRGTEAFF. The CDR3 nucleotides read TGTGCCAGCAGCTTTATGGACAGGGGTCGGGGCACTGAAGCTTTCTTT.